There are many counts of the clone carrying this T cell receptor (beta chain). Its antigen remains unknown. RNA transcripts provided the source from which TCR beta CDR3 regions were amplified. Initially, a first-round RT-PCR of the TCR CDR3 employed the HTBI primer set. TCRdb fed the multiplex PCR reads into MiXCR, producing one record per CDR3 protein. This table has 690,000 or so distinct CDR3 sequences, approximately 18% appearing once. These data belong to a study of T cells in Graves' hyperthyroidism and ophthalmopathy. Study conclusions and caveats: Ophthalmopathy was predicted by the model a median of roughly 6.7 months ahead of onset. Most clonotypes expanded in thyroid above 0.001 were likewise present in blood.

Sequencing was performed on blood. This TCR was sampled from a woman aged 50 to 60 with Graves' hyperthyroidism that later progressed to Graves' ophthalmopathy.

CDR3 loop: CASSPAQPTDTQYF. CDR3 sequence (DNA): TGTGCCAGCTCACCGGCTCAACCGACAGATACGCAGTATTTT. This chain links TRBV18 with TRBJ2-3; D is uncertain. V was cut by 3 bases and J by 3 bases, with 10 bases left in between. Germline loops: CDR1 KGHSH, CDR2 LQKENI. CDR3 length: 14 residues.